This is a list of T cell receptor beta chains from one sample in a study of shared clonotypes between healthy human individuals. Generated by immunoSEQ multiplex PCR, the TCRdb table keeps only in-frame clones and is missing some. This table has fewer than 1.6 million clones, just under 99% appearing once. Material: naive CD4+ T cells sorted from blood. The receptors stem from a man aged 25 to 40 in good health. The CDR3 runs from the conserved cysteine through the conserved F or W. The order of the fields is V gene, D gene, J gene, clone size, CDR3 DNA, CDR3 protein. A D gene is named only where the DNA matches it firmly. A clone size is listed for some rows: how often the clone was seen (once, few, many), or a class if it is expanded.

TRBV28	NA	TRBJ2-7	NA	TGTGCCAGCAGGCCTCCGGGACATGTGGCCGGCTACGAGCAGTACTTC	CASRPPGHVAGYEQYF
TRBV6-5	TRBD1	TRBJ1-1	once	TGTGCCAGCAGTACAGGGGGCTTAAGCACTGAAGCTTTCTTT	CASSTGGLSTEAFF
TRBV11-2	NA	TRBJ2-5	NA	TGTGCCAGCAGCCGAGGGCCGTCGGAGACCCAGTACTTC	CASSRGPSETQYF
TRBV29-1	NA	TRBJ2-2	NA	TGCAGCGTTGAGGGGCAGAACACCGGGGAGCTGTTTTTT	CSVEGQNTGELFF
TRBV7-3	TRBD1	TRBJ1-4	NA	TGTGCCAGCAGTCAGAGACAGGGTCGAAAACTGTTTTTT	CASSQRQGRKLFF
TRBV29-1	TRBD1	TRBJ2-7	NA	TGCAGCGTTGCGGGGACAGAGGATAACAGCTACGAGCAGTACTTC	CSVAGTEDNSYEQYF
TRBV19	NA	TRBJ2-5	NA	TGTGCCAGTAGTGGGTCTCAGACCCAGTACTTC	CASSGSQTQYF
TRBV29-1	NA	TRBJ2-3	NA	TGCAGCCTCCGAGCGGGTTCTAGCACAGATACGCAGTATTTT	CSLRAGSSTDTQYF
TRBV18	TRBD2	TRBJ2-5	NA	TGTGCCAGCTCACCACTGGGGACTAGCCAAGAGACCCAGTACTTC	CASSPLGTSQETQYF
TRBV5-4	NA	TRBJ2-7	NA	TGTGCCAGCAGCCCGATGGGCGGCAAGTCCTACGAGCAGTACTTC	CASSPMGGKSYEQYF
TRBV10-1	NA	TRBJ2-1	NA	TGCGCCAGCAGTGTCGCGGACAATGAGCAGTTCTTC	CASSVADNEQFF
TRBV5-1	TRBD2	TRBJ2-3	NA	TGCGCCAGCAGCTTTGTAGCGGGAACCACAGATACGCAGTATTTT	CASSFVAGTTDTQYF
TRBV5-1	NA	TRBJ2-1	NA	TGCGCCAGCAGCTTGACAGGGATTAGCTCCTACAATGAGCAGTTCTTC	CASSLTGISSYNEQFF
TRBV27	NA	TRBJ1-5	NA	TGTGCCAGCAGTCCGAAGGGTCAGGTTGGATTACAGCCCCAGCATTTT	CASSPKGQVGLQPQHF
TRBV10-1	NA	TRBJ1-4	NA	TGCGCCAGCAGTGGCGGGGGGCCTAATGAAAAACTGTTTTTT	CASSGGGPNEKLFF
TRBV6-6	TRBD1	TRBJ2-3	NA	TGTGCCAGCAGTTCAACTTGGACAGGGGGCATAGATACGCAGTATTTT	CASSSTWTGGIDTQYF
TRBV29-1	NA	TRBJ2-7	NA	TGCAGCGTTGTTCGGACATCCACCAACGAGCAGTACTTC	CSVVRTSTNEQYF
TRBV7-9	TRBD1	TRBJ1-4	NA	TGTGCCAGCACATACCCAGGGGGTGCAACTAATGAAAAACTGTTTTTT	CASTYPGGATNEKLFF
TRBV2	TRBD1	TRBJ2-3	NA	TGTGCCAGCAGAAGGGGGCAAGGCACAGATACGCAGTATTTT	CASRRGQGTDTQYF
TRBV29-1	NA	TRBJ1-4	NA	TGCAGCGCGGGGGGCCCCGAAAAACTGTTTTTT	CSAGGPEKLFF
TRBV19	TRBD1	TRBJ2-7	NA	TGTGCCAGTAGTTTACGGACAGGGTGGTCCTACGAGCAGTACTTC	CASSLRTGWSYEQYF
TRBV6-5	NA	TRBJ2-7	NA	TGTGCCAGCAGTTACTCGCAGGCGAGAAGGGGCGAGCAGTACTTC	CASSYSQARRGEQYF
TRBV29-1	NA	TRBJ2-7	NA	TGCAGCTCCCGGGACAATAGCAACGAGCAGTACTTC	CSSRDNSNEQYF
TRBV10-3	TRBD1	TRBJ2-4	NA	TGTGCCATCAGTCCGGGACAGGGGGACAAAAACATTCAGTACTTC	CAISPGQGDKNIQYF
TRBV28	TRBD1	TRBJ2-2	NA	TGTGCCAGCAGTCTCACAGGGGGGAACACCGGGGAGCTGTTTTTT	CASSLTGGNTGELFF
TRBV27	NA	TRBJ2-3	NA	TGTGCCAGCCGCGCCCCAAGCACAGATACGCAGTATTTT	CASRAPSTDTQYF
TRBV7-6	TRBD2	TRBJ2-2	NA	TGTGCCAGCAGGCCGGGACTAGCGGGAGTGAATACCGGGGAGCTGTTTTTT	CASRPGLAGVNTGELFF
TRBV5-8	NA	TRBJ2-7	NA	TGTGCCAGCCATCGCGGGTTACAGGGAAACGAGCAGTACTTC	CASHRGLQGNEQYF
TRBV7-9	NA	TRBJ1-4	NA	TGTGCCAGCAGCTCCCAGGCGTCTGGTGAAAAACTGTTTTTT	CASSSQASGEKLFF
TRBV15	NA	TRBJ2-3	NA	TGTGCCACCAGCAGAGGAACAGCTCTGAGCACAGATACGCAGTATTTT	CATSRGTALSTDTQYF
TRBV7-6	TRBD1	TRBJ1-3	NA	TGTGCCAGCAGCGCTCGACCGGGACAGCCGGTCTCTGGAAACACCATATATTTT	CASSARPGQPVSGNTIYF
TRBV29-1	TRBD1	TRBJ2-1	NA	TGCAGCGTTGACACGGGGTGGGACAGGGGTAAGATTAGCGGAGGGAATGAGCAGTTCTTC	CSVDTGWDRGKISGGNEQFF
TRBV10-3	TRBD2	TRBJ2-3	once	TGTGCCATCTCAGCGGGAGGGCCTATAGATACGCAGTATTTT	CAISAGGPIDTQYF
TRBV5-8	NA	TRBJ1-4	NA	TGTGCCAGCAGCTTGGCAGGGAGACCTAATGAAAAACTGTTTTTT	CASSLAGRPNEKLFF
TRBV27	TRBD1	TRBJ1-2	NA	TGTGCCAGCAGTCCTACAGGGGGCTACGGCTACACCTTC	CASSPTGGYGYTF
TRBV27	TRBD1	TRBJ2-1	NA	TGTGCCAGCTTCGGGACAGGGGTCAATGAGCAGTTCTTC	CASFGTGVNEQFF
TRBV9	TRBD2	TRBJ2-3	NA	TGTGCCAGCTTCGAGACTAGCCTATATACAAGTCAATGGCGATCGGGCCTCACAGATACGCAGTATTTT	CASFETSLYTSQWRSGLTDTQYF
TRBV18	TRBD1	TRBJ1-1	NA	TGTGCCAGCTCACCCAAAACAGGGGTGAACACTGAAGCTTTCTTT	CASSPKTGVNTEAFF
TRBV7-9	NA	TRBJ1-5	NA	TGTGCCACCAACCGGGACTCCTCGGGGCCCCAGCATTTT	CATNRDSSGPQHF
TRBV4-3	TRBD1	TRBJ2-2	NA	TGCGCCAGCCGCCCTAGCCTGACAGGGGGCGCGTCCGGGGAGCTGTTTTTT	CASRPSLTGGASGELFF
TRBV6-1	NA	TRBJ2-1	NA	TGTGCCAGCAGTGAGGGTAAGGAGCCCTACAATGAGCAGTTCTTC	CASSEGKEPYNEQFF
TRBV5-1	NA	TRBJ2-7	NA	TGCGCCAGCAGCTTGTTACTAGCAGCCCACGAGCAGTACTTC	CASSLLLAAHEQYF
TRBV18	TRBD1	TRBJ2-7	NA	TGTGCCAGCTCAGCCACTTCAGGGGGCTCCTACGAGCAGTACTTC	CASSATSGGSYEQYF
TRBV2	NA	TRBJ2-7	NA	TGTGCCAGCAGGACGGATTCCTACGAGCAGTACTTC	CASRTDSYEQYF
TRBV11-3	NA	TRBJ2-7	once	TGTGCCAGCAGCTATCGGAAGGTCCTAGCGCTACCCTACGAGCAGTACTTC	CASSYRKVLALPYEQYF
TRBV11-2	NA	TRBJ2-7	NA	TGTGCCAGCAGACCACCCCGCGGGCGGTACGAGCAGTACTTC	CASRPPRGRYEQYF
TRBV5-6	NA	TRBJ1-2	NA	TGTGCCAGCAGCTTGGGAGCCCTGGGGTATGGCTACACCTTC	CASSLGALGYGYTF
TRBV7-8	TRBD2	TRBJ2-7	NA	TGTGCCAGCAGGAATAGCGGGAGCCACGAGCAGTACTTC	CASRNSGSHEQYF
TRBV5-4	NA	TRBJ1-1	once	TGTGCCAGCAGCTTGGATGGATCATTGGGGACTGAAGCTTTCTTT	CASSLDGSLGTEAFF
TRBV5-1	TRBD2	TRBJ2-1	NA	TGCGCCAGCAGCTTGGGTGGGAGGGTCAGCAATGAGCAGTTCTTC	CASSLGGRVSNEQFF
TRBV5-6	TRBD1	TRBJ1-2	NA	TGTGCCAGCAGCGTAAGAGGGGGCGCAGACTATGGCTACACCTTC	CASSVRGGADYGYTF
TRBV7-9	NA	TRBJ2-5	NA	TGTGCCAGCAGCCCGTTACAAGAGACCCAGTACTTC	CASSPLQETQYF
TRBV18	TRBD1	TRBJ1-2	NA	TGTGCCAGCTCACCTAGACAGGGGGCGGGCTATGGCTACACCTTC	CASSPRQGAGYGYTF
TRBV5-4	NA	TRBJ2-1	NA	TGTGCCAGCAGCTCTCCTGGGAGGAACTCCTACAATGAGCAGTTCTTC	CASSSPGRNSYNEQFF
TRBV14	NA	TRBJ2-7	NA	TGTGCCAGCAGCCCCCGGACCGACTCCTACGAGCAGTACTTC	CASSPRTDSYEQYF
TRBV6-5	TRBD1	TRBJ1-1	NA	TGTGCCAGCAGTTATCGGACAGGCACTGAAGCTTTCTTT	CASSYRTGTEAFF
TRBV10-3	NA	TRBJ2-1	NA	TGTGCCATCAGTGAGTCGCGCAGGGGAGAGGATAATGAGCAGTTCTTC	CAISESRRGEDNEQFF
TRBV29-1	TRBD1	TRBJ2-7	NA	TGCAGCGCCAAGGGACAGATTTCCGAGCAGTACTTC	CSAKGQISEQYF
TRBV6-1	NA	TRBJ1-5	NA	TGTGCCAGCAGTGAAGTCGGGGATCAGCCCCAGCATTTT	CASSEVGDQPQHF
TRBV5-4	TRBD2	TRBJ2-3	NA	TGTGCCAGCAGCTTGGGGCTAGCGGGAGATGAATTGAGGACAGATACGCAGTATTTT	CASSLGLAGDELRTDTQYF